This T cell receptor (beta chain) is drawn from a study of CD8 T cells in Susac syndrome. Study findings and constraints: The study conceded that its TCR sequencing and HLA analysis involved relatively few individuals.

An input of 0.5 to 1 ug of RNA was subjected to reverse transcription using random hexamers. It was immunoSEQ multiplex PCR that amplified TCR beta CDR3 across 54 Vbeta and 13 Jbeta. One entry per CDR3 protein, called by TCRdb with MiXCR from the immunoSEQ multiplex PCR reads. This sample carries around 300,000 distinct CDR3 sequences, over 75% of them seen once, and the ten largest clones take about 0.17%. A remark on this clonotype: The target antigen is unknown.

Trimming shortened V by 5 bases and J by 0 bases, and 10 bases separated the two germline ends. The CDR3 spans 14 residues. Germline values: CDR1 MDHEN, CDR2 SYDVKM. The source material was CD8+ T cells from PBMCs. The sequence was obtained from a human donor with multiple sclerosis. V gene TRBV28 combines with J gene TRBJ1-1; no reliable D call. The CDR3 nucleotides are TGTGCCAGCAGTAGACGGGCGTTGAACACTGAAGCTTTCTTT. The encoded protein is CASSRRALNTEAFF.